The table lists the clone carrying this T cell receptor (beta chain) with many counts. Its specificity is not known. Looked up from germline, CDR1 is LNHDA and CDR2 is SQIVND (reference sequence). CDR3 size: 17 residues. Trimming left V 0 bases short and J 4 bases short, with 16 bases between. Amplified TCR beta CDR3 regions were obtained using RNA transcripts as template. Second-round multiplex PCR followed a first-round RT-PCR using HTBI primers. TCRdb analysed the multiplex PCR reads with MiXCR anew, one entry per CDR3 protein. Of 350,000 to 450,000 distinct CDR3 sequences listed, 20% to 25% were seen once; the top ten hold 2.5% to 3.5%. The data were taken from a study of Graves' ophthalmopathy and Graves' hyperthyroidism. Study-wide results and caveats: The model predicted ophthalmopathy progression with around 69% sensitivity and approximately 72% specificity.

Isolation of PBMCs was performed using 9 to 10 ml of fresh peripheral blood. Sample: peripheral blood. J is TRBJ1-5 and V is TRBV19; D is uncertain. The clonotype was recovered from a woman aged 18-29 years with stable Graves' hyperthyroidism. The CDR3 loop is CASSIEGRQGRNQPQHF. DNA of the CDR3: TGTGCCAGTAGTATAGAAGGTAGGCAAGGGAGGAATCAGCCCCAGCATTTT.